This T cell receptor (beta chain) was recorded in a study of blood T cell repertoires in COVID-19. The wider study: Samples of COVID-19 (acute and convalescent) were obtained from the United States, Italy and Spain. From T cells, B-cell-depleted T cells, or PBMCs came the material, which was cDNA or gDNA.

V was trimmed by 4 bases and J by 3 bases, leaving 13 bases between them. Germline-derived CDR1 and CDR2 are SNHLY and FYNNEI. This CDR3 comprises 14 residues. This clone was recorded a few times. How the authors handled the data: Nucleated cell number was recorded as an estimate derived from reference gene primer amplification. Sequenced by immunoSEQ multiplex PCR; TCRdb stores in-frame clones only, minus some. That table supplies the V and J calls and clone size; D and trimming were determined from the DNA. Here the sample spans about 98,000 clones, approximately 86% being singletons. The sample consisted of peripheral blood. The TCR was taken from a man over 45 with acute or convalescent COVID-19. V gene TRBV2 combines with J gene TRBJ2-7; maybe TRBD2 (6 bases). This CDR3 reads CASSVTRGNYEQYF. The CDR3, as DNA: TGTGCCAGCAGTGTGACTAGGGGAAACTACGAGCAGTACTTC.